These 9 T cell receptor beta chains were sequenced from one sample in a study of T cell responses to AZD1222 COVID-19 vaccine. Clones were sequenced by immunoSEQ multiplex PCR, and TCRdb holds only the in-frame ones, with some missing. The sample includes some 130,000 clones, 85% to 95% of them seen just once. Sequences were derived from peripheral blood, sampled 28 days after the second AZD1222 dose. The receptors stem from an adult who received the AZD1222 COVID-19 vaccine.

CDR3 region: CASTGGTDTQYF. The CDR3 bases are TGTGCCAGCACAGGGGGCACAGATACGCAGTATTTT. The chain employs TRBV28 and TRBJ2-3, with D maybe TRBD1 (6 bases). Germline V lookup: CDR1 MDHEN, CDR2 SYDVKM. Trimming removed 7 bases at V and 1 base at J, with 6 bases between. The CDR3 runs 12 residues.

Here the CDR3 reads CASSSWNQETQYF. CDR3 coding DNA: TGTGCCAGCAGCAGCTGGAACCAAGAGACCCAGTACTTC. The chain carries TRBV11-2 and TRBJ2-5; D uncertain. The V gene lost 5 bases and the J gene lost 0 bases, with 7 bases spanning the gap. This CDR3 spans 13 amino acids. In germline, CDR1 is SGHAT, CDR2 FQNNGV. Filled out from reference TRBV11-2 and TRBJ2-5, the complete variable domain reads EAGVAQSPRYKIIEKRQSVAFWCNPISGHATLYWYQQILGQGPKLLIQFQNNGVVDDSQLPKDRFSAERLKGVDSTLKIQPAKLEDSAVYLCASSSWNQETQYFGPGTRLLVL.

The CDR3 region has the DNA TGTGCCAGCAGCGACAGGGGTAGGAACACTGAAGCTTTCTTT. It is translated as CASSDRGRNTEAFF. This chain connects TRBV5-4 to TRBJ1-1; 8 positions agree with TRBD1. Trimming took 4 bases from V and 1 from J; bases not matched to a gene: 3. Germline V CDR1 and CDR2: SGHNT, YYREEE (reference sequence). The CDR3 runs 14 residues.

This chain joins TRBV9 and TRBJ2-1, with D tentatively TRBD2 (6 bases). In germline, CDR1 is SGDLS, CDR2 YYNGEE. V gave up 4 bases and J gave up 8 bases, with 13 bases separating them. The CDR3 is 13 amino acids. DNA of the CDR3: TGTGCCAGCAGCCCCAGCGGGTGGGATGAGCAGTTCTTC. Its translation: CASSPSGWDEQFF.

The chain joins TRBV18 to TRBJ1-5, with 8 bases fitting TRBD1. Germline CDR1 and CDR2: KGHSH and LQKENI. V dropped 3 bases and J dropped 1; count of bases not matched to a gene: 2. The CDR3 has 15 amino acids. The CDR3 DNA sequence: TGTGCCAGCTCACCCGGACAGGGCAGCAATCAGCCCCAGCATTTT. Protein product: CASSPGQGSNQPQHF.

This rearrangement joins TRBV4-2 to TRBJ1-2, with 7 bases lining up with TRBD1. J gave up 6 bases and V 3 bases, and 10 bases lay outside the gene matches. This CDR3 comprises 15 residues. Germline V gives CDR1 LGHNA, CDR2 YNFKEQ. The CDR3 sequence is CASSQEQGIEDGYTF. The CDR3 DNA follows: TGTGCCAGCAGCCAGGAACAGGGGATTGAGGATGGCTACACCTTC.

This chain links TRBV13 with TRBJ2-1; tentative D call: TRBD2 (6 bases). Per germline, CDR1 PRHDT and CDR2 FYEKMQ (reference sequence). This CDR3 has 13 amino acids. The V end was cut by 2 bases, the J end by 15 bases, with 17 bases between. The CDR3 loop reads CASSLRLVHRVFF. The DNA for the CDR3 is TGTGCCAGCAGCTTACGACTAGTCCACCGGGTGTTCTTC.

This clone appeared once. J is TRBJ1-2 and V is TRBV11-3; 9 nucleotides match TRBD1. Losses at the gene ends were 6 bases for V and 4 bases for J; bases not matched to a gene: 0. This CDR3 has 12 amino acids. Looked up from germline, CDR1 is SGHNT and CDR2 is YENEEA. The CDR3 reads CASRGQGYGYTF. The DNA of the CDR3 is TGTGCCAGCAGGGGACAGGGCTATGGCTACACCTTC.

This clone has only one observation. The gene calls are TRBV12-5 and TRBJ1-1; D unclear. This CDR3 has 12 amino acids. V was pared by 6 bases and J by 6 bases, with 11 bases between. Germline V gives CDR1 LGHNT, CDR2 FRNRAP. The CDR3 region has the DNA TGTGCTAGTGGGCGTATTAGAGCTGAAGCTTTCTTT. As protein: CASGRIRAEAFF. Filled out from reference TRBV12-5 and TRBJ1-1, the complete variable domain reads DARVTQTPRHKVTEMGQEVTMRCQPILGHNTVFWYRQTMMQGLELLAYFRNRAPLDDSGMPKDRFSAEMPDATLATLKIQPSEPRDSAVYFCASGRIRAEAFFGQGTRLTVV.